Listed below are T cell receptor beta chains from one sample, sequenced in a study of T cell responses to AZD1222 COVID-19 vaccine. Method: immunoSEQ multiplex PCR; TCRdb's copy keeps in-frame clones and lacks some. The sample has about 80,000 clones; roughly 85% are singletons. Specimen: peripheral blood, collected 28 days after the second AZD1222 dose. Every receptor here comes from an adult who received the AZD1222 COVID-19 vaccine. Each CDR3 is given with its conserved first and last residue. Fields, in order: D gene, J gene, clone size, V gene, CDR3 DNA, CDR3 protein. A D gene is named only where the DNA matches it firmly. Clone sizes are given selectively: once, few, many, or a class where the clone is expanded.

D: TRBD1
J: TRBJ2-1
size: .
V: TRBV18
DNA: TGTGCCAGCTCAGAGACAGGGAGCTCCTACAATGAGCAGTTCTTC
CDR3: CASSETGSSYNEQFF

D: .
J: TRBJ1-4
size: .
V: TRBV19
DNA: TGTGCCAGTAGTATGTTTCAAGAAAAACTGTTTTTT
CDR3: CASSMFQEKLFF

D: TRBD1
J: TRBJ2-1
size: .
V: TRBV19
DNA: TGTGCCAGCGGAAGCGGGACAGGGTCGAATGAGCAGTTCTTC
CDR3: CASGSGTGSNEQFF

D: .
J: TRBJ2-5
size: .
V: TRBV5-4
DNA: TGTGCCAGCAGCTTGGCTTTAGGATTACAAGAGACCCAGTACTTC
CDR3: CASSLALGLQETQYF

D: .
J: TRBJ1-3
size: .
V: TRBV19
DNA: TGTGCCAGTAGTATAATTCCGGGACGCAGCTCTGGAAACACCATATATTTT
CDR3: CASSIIPGRSSGNTIYF

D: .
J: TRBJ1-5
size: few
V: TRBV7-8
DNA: TGTGCCAGCAGCCCCCTCTCCGGGAGGAATCAGCCCCAGCATTTT
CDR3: CASSPLSGRNQPQHF

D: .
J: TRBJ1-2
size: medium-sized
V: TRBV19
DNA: TGTGCCAGTAGTATCAACCCTCTTTATGGCTACACCTTC
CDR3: CASSINPLYGYTF

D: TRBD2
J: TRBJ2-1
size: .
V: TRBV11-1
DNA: TGTGCCAGCGGAGCGGGGGAAAGCTCCTACAATGAGCAGTTCTTC
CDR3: CASGAGESSYNEQFF

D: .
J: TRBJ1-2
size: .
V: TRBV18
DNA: TGTGCCAGCTCACCACAGGGTAATGGCTACACCTTC
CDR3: CASSPQGNGYTF

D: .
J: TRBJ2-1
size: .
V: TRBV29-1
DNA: TGCAGCCCTCGAATCCTAACTTACAATGAGCAGTTCTTC
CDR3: CSPRILTYNEQFF

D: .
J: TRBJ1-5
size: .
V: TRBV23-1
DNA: TGCGCCAGCAGTCAAGGGCCGGGGAGGGTTGATCAGCCCCAGCATTTT
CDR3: CASSQGPGRVDQPQHF

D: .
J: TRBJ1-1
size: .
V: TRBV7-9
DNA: TGTGCCAGCAGCTCCATCCTCAGGAACACTGAAGCTTTCTTT
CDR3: CASSSILRNTEAFF

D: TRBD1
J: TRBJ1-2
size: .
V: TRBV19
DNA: TGTGCCAGCGATGTAAGACAGGGGCTCCATGGCTACACCTTC
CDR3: CASDVRQGLHGYTF

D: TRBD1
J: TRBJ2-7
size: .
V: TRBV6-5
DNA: TGTGCCAGCAAGAAAGACAGGGAGATCGTCTACGAGCAGTACTTC
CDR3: CASKKDREIVYEQYF

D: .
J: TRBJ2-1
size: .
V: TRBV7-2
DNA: TGTGCCAGCAGCTTAGCGGGGCGATACAATGAGCAGTTCTTC
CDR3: CASSLAGRYNEQFF

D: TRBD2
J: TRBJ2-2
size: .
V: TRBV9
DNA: TGTGCCAGCAGCGTAGGACTAGCGGAGAACACCGGGGAGCTGTTTTTT
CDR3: CASSVGLAENTGELFF

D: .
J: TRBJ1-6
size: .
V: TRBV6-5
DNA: TGTGCCAGCAGGGTCTATAATTCACCCCTCCACTTT
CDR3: CASRVYNSPLHF

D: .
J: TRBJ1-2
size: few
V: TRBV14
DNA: TGTGCCAGCAGCCAAGATCTTATTTGGGCAGGGCAGCAGTCTAACTATGGCTACACCTTC
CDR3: CASSQDLIWAGQQSNYGYTF

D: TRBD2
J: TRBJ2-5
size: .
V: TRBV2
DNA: TGTGCCAGCAGTGTCGGGACTAGCGTTGGGACCCAGTACTTC
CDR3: CASSVGTSVGTQYF

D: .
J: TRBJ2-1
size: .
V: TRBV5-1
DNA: TGCGCCAGCAGCTTGGTGTCGAGCTCCTACAATGAGCAGTTCTTC
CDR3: CASSLVSSSYNEQFF

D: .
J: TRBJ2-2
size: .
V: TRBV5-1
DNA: TGCGCCAGCAGCTTGGTAAGGTCGGGCACCGGGGAGCTGTTTTTT
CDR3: CASSLVRSGTGELFF